The entry below describes one T cell receptor (beta chain). This CDR3 is built from 15 residues. CDR1 is SGHVS and CDR2 is FQNEAQ in the germline V gene. Losses at the gene ends were 3 bases for V and 5 bases for J; bases not matched to a gene: 8. This sample stems from a study of T cell clonotyping in hematopoietic cell transplantation. Sample time point: recipient sample about 28 days before transplant, after cytoreduction. The method was immunoSEQ multiplex PCR; TCRdb's version includes in-frame clones alone and lacks a portion of them. This table holds more than 20,000 clones, 85% to 90% found once.

The sequenced sample was peripheral blood mononuclear cells, obtained before stem cell transplant. This TCR was recovered from a man between 18 and 29 years old with biphenotypic leukemia. Some clones in this sample may be carry-over from other donors' samples. The rearrangement uses TRBV7-8 and TRBJ2-5; TRBD2 matches at 8 bases. CDR3: CASSFWAGGMETQYF. Written as DNA, the CDR3 is TGTGCCAGCAGCTTTTGGGCGGGGGGAATGGAGACCCAGTACTTC.